The clone carrying this TCR beta chain showed up just a few times. Its specificity is not known. This sample stems from a study of blood T cells in healthy people across ages. General study results and limits: More naive CD4+ cells and higher diversity were found in long-lived than in aged donors.

Primed by a sample-barcoded 5' primer and a J-beta primer mix, a second PCR proceeded for about 7 to 11 cycles. From the 5' RACE reads, TCRdb called clonotypes with MiXCR, one entry per CDR3 protein. Found here are approximately 800,000 distinct CDR3 sequences, just under 25% of them singletons; the top ten hold approximately 4%. Trimming cost V 3 bases and J 10 bases; bases outside gene matches: 11. Germline CDR1 and CDR2: SGDLS and YYNGEE. This CDR3 contains 15 residues. The data also belong to a second study, concerning T cells of mothers and their children.

The TCR originated in a boy aged 5-17 years in good health. Sequenced sample: blood. The V call is TRBV9, the J call TRBJ2-3, with 10 bases that match TRBD2. CDR3 residues: CASSASLTLAGAQYF. The CDR3 nucleotides are TGTGCCAGCAGCGCGAGCCTAACCCTAGCGGGGGCGCAGTATTTT.